Listed below are T cell receptor beta chains from one sample, sequenced in a study of blood T cell repertoires in COVID-19. Produced via immunoSEQ multiplex PCR; TCRdb's table is partial and in-frame only. The data show 65,000 to 75,000 clones, about four fifths seen once. The specimen sequenced was peripheral blood. These TCRs come from a woman aged 80 or over with acute or convalescent COVID-19. The CDR3 runs from the conserved cysteine through the conserved F or W. A D gene is named only where the DNA matches it firmly. The listing skips clone size in some rows; elsewhere it reads once, few, many or a size class.

TRBV19	TRBD1	few	TRBJ1-2	16	CASSTPPGTDTYGYTF	TGTGCCAGTAGTACGCCCCCCGGGACAGACACCTATGGCTACACCTTC
TRBV6-5	TRBD1	-	TRBJ1-2	15	CASSRDPGDRDGYTF	TGTGCCAGCAGTCGGGACCCGGGGGACAGGGATGGCTACACCTTC
TRBV7-3	TRBD2	-	TRBJ2-1	17	CASSSGLAGAKPPEQFF	TGTGCCAGCAGCTCCGGACTAGCGGGGGCCAAACCCCCTGAGCAGTTCTTC
TRBV5-1	-	-	TRBJ2-1	20	CARGPPSRGSYRSSYNEQFF	TGCGCCAGAGGACCCCCCAGCCGGGGGTCGTACCGAAGCTCCTACAATGAGCAGTTCTTC
TRBV6-1	-	-	TRBJ1-2	14	CASSDGRTGYGYTF	TGTGCCAGCAGTGACGGGCGGACGGGGTATGGCTACACCTTC
TRBV15	TRBD1	once	TRBJ1-2	14	CATSSAQGDRGYTF	TGTGCCACCAGCAGTGCCCAGGGGGACAGGGGCTACACCTTC
TRBV4-1	TRBD1	once	TRBJ1-6	15	CASSQAGQGGSPLHF	TGCGCCAGCAGCCAAGCGGGACAGGGGGGTTCACCCCTCCACTTT
TRBV6-1	TRBD2	once	TRBJ2-1	18	CASSEARLAGGSYNEQFF	TGTGCCAGCAGTGAAGCGAGGCTAGCGGGGGGGTCCTACAATGAGCAGTTCTTC
TRBV14	TRBD2	-	TRBJ2-5	15	CASRPSGGAWETQYF	TGTGCCAGCAGGCCTAGCGGGGGGGCCTGGGAGACCCAGTACTTC
TRBV6-6	TRBD2	-	TRBJ2-4	13	CASSGGVGNIQYF	TGTGCCAGCAGTGGGGGGGTTGGAAACATTCAGTACTTC
TRBV24-1	TRBD1	-	TRBJ1-2	17	CATSDLLRTGYNYGYTF	TGTGCCACCAGTGATTTGCTCCGGACAGGGTATAACTATGGCTACACCTTC
TRBV7-9	TRBD1	-	TRBJ1-3	16	CASSPGRGREGNTIYF	TGTGCCAGCAGCCCCGGCAGGGGGCGTGAAGGAAACACCATATATTTT
TRBV3-1/TRBV3-2	TRBD1	-	TRBJ2-2	18	CASSPRDRANGATGELFF	TGTGCCAGCAGCCCTCGGGACAGGGCAAACGGCGCCACCGGGGAGCTGTTTTTT
TRBV3-1/TRBV3-2	-	-	TRBJ1-1	14	CASSQDWRDTEAFF	TGTGCCAGCAGCCAAGATTGGAGGGACACTGAAGCTTTCTTT
TRBV3-1/TRBV3-2	TRBD1	-	TRBJ1-4	15	CASSQGDRAGEKLFF	TGTGCCAGCAGCCAGGGGGACAGGGCGGGTGAAAAACTGTTTTTT
TRBV9	TRBD1	-	TRBJ1-3	17	CASSTLDRGRPGNTIYF	TGTGCCAGCAGCACCCTGGACAGGGGCCGGCCTGGAAACACCATATATTTT
TRBV2	TRBD2	-	TRBJ2-5	14	CASSEGLALQTQYF	TGTGCCAGCAGTGAAGGACTAGCGCTACAGACCCAGTACTTC
TRBV6-5	-	-	TRBJ2-1	14	CASRLQGWNNEQFF	TGTGCCAGCCGGCTTCAGGGTTGGAACAATGAGCAGTTCTTC
TRBV9	TRBD2	-	TRBJ2-2	19	CASSVDPSGGAVVAGELFF	TGTGCCAGCAGCGTAGATCCTAGCGGGGGGGCGGTGGTAGCCGGGGAGCTGTTTTTT
TRBV5-5	-	once	TRBJ1-4	14	CASSRTSTNEKLFF	TGTGCCAGCAGTCGCACTTCAACTAATGAAAAACTGTTTTTT
TRBV29-1	TRBD2	-	TRBJ2-3	15	CSVQTSGAFTDTQYF	TGCAGCGTTCAAACTAGCGGGGCTTTCACAGATACGCAGTATTTT
TRBV11-2	TRBD2	once	TRBJ2-2	15	CASRALAGGPGELFF	TGTGCCAGCAGGGCCCTAGCGGGGGGGCCCGGGGAGCTGTTTTTT